Sequencing of this TCR beta chain was carried out in a study of CD8 T cells in ankylosing spondylitis. Quantitative molecular-barcoded 5'-RACE generated the TCR beta libraries. MiXCR, run by TCRdb on the 5' RACE reads, gives a single entry per CDR3 protein. The data show about 800,000 distinct CDR3 sequences, with roughly 10% seen just once and approximately 0.46% held by the top ten. Germline V gene lookup returns CDR1 SGHRS and CDR2 YFSETQ. The germline V and J ends were trimmed by 4 bases and 4 bases, with 17 bases remaining between them. The CDR3 is made up of 16 amino acids. Study observations and caveats: Among TCR beta sequences, a motif of 7 to 9 highly homologous variants appeared characteristic of ankylosing spondylitis blood. Significant enrichment of disease-linked clones was reportedly seen in matched ankylosing spondylitis synovial fluid.

Comments on this clonotype: What it recognizes is unknown.

The chain has TRBV5-1 and TRBJ2-2; TRBD2 might be the D (6 bases). The sample consisted of blood, either unsorted or a sorted T cell fraction (not recorded which). This TCR was recovered from a male donor with ankylosing spondylitis. The CDR3 is CASSPGGVPTTGELFF. The CDR3 nucleotides read TGCGCCAGCAGCCCCGGAGGGGTACCTACCACCGGGGAGCTGTTTTTT.